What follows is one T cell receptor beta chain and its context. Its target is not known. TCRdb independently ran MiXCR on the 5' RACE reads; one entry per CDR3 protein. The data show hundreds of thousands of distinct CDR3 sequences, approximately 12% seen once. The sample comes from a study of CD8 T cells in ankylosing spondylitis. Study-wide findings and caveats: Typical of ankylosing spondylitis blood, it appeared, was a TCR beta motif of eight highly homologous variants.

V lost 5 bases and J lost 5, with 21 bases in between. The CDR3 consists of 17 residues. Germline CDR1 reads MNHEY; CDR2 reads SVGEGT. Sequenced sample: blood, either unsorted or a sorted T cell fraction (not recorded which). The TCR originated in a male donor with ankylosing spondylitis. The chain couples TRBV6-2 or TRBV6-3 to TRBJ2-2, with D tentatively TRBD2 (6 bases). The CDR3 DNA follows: TGTGCCAGCAGTAACCGAGGCGGGACCTTGGGGACCGGGGAGCTGTTTTTT. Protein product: CASSNRGGTLGTGELFF.